This T cell receptor (beta chain) was sequenced during a study of blood T cells in healthy people across ages (dated by TCRdb to between 2015 and 2016). Describing the broader study: In model experiments, template switching captured roughly one uniquely barcoded TCR beta cDNA molecule for every two T cells. To avoid experimental bias, donors of different ages were randomly spread across the sequencing lanes. The study analyzed two additional independent replicas of 1 million unique cDNA reads from the same blood draw for two donors, one aged 18 to 29 and one aged 80 or older. Using deep sequencing normalized with unique cDNA molecular identifiers, the study measured how TCR beta repertoire diversity changes with age. The donors were divided into four age groups: young (average around 16 years), middle-aged (around 37), aged (about 56) and long-lived (around 80). General findings and caveats noted by the study authors: Bulk unsorted PBMC profiling prevented conclusive comparison of naive and antigen-experienced compartments. The long-lived group showed more naive CD4+ T cells, fewer expanded clones and increased TCR diversity than the aged group, suggesting age selection. Because donor CMV infection status was unknown, age-related changes in expanded clonotypes were potentially confounded. Estimates of total diversity based on one million sequenced T cells were considered lower bounds and underestimates. As age increased, observed TCR beta diversity per million T cells dropped in a roughly linear way, and a significant reduction was already evident by age 40. A strong correlation was found between observed TCR beta diversity and the percentage of naive T cells measured by flow cytometry.

The CDR3 contains 13 residues, cysteine and phenylalanine counted. Only CDR3 DNA remains: 39 bases, in frame from the first base. V and J lose 3 bases and 7 bases, and a span of 9 bases separates them. With respect to this clonotype: Its recognized antigen is unknown. It has no much larger one-base neighbor in the sample; base qualities were not kept.

The donors were some 36 Caucasian individuals from Russia, aged 6 to 90 years, who were systemically healthy. Roughly 10 milliliters of peripheral blood were collected from each donor into EDTA-treated Vacutainer tubes. Ficoll-Paque density-gradient centrifugation was used to isolate PBMCs, with at least 6.5 million per sample. Trizol reagent was used to extract total RNA from PBMCs, with at least 6 micrograms per sample. The percentages of naive CD45RAhigh/CD27high T cells were determined by flow cytometry on a PBMC aliquot from every donor. Library construction relied on 5' RACE. For sequencing, an Illumina HiSeq 2500 was employed. A second PCR of roughly 7 to 11 cycles was performed with a sample-barcoded 5' primer and a J-beta primer mix. A unique molecular identifier was introduced onto each TCR beta cDNA molecule by a template-switch 5' adaptor carrying 12 random nucleotides. At least 3 million CDR3-containing paired-end reads were obtained from each sample. All of the RNA was converted into first-strand cDNA using the Mint cDNA synthesis kit, with a TRBC-specific oligonucleotide serving as the primer. Following uracil-DNA glycosylase treatment, all cDNA underwent a first 18-cycle PCR with the universal primers M1SS and BC2_uni_R. Under the source paper's analysis protocol: Normalization of each sample was performed by random selection of 1 million high-quality reads, each carrying a distinct molecular identifier. Instead of being binned into consensus sequences, reads with shared molecular identifiers were discarded. MiTCR, run with a Q25 quality threshold and the strictest error-elimination algorithm, handled CDR3 identification, clonotype clustering and error correction. Lower-bound total TCR beta diversity was estimated with a nonparametric unseen species model using Euler transformation. Using fastp at Q25 and MiXCR, TCRdb reprocessed the public reads and kept productive beta chains. Identical CDR3 proteins give one entry, which carries the most common genes and DNA. The V and J calls were determined by TCRdb, not by the authors. This sample is represented by around 1,500,000 distinct CDR3 sequences; around two fifths of them were singletons. The ten largest clones capture 6.5% to 10% of the sample.

The clonotype was recovered from a young woman in good health. Source material: blood. The receptor chain draws on TRBV12-3 or TRBV12-4 and TRBJ1-4; a tentative D call is TRBD1 (6 bases match). CDR3 protein: CASSLKGGEKLFF. The DNA reads TGTGCCAGCAGTTTGAAGGGGGGTGAAAAACTGTTTTTT.